This entry features one T cell receptor beta chain sequence. V shed 3 bases and J shed 6 bases, with 12 bases lying between them. Germline V gene data show CDR1 as MNHGY and CDR2 as SVAAGI. The CDR3 length is 14 residues. This sample is drawn from a study of T cells in Graves' hyperthyroidism and ophthalmopathy. Turning to the study itself: Peripheral blood was taken when the disease was first diagnosed, before any treatment began.

Amplification of TCR beta CDR3 regions was performed using RNA transcripts as template. Using the HTBI primer set, a first-round RT-PCR was run on the TCR CDR3. One entry per CDR3 protein results from TCRdb running MiXCR on the multiplex PCR reads. The table has under 400,000 distinct CDR3 sequences, about 15% seen once. Inclusion characteristics of ophthalmopathy patients comprised a Clinical Activity Score of at least 3, a NOSPECS grade of at least 4, and duration under 3 months. Each diagnosis was grounded in clinical symptoms, serum thyroxine and TRAb, thyroid ultrasound, and orbital computed tomography. The PBMCs studied were ones that came from 10 ml fresh peripheral blood.

This TCR derives from a woman aged 55-70 years with Graves' ophthalmopathy. The specimen was blood. The chain links TRBV6-9 to TRBJ1-5; D might be TRBD1 (5 bases). The CDR3 reads CASSYDQGGQPQHF. The CDR3 bases are TGTGCCAGCAGTTACGACCAGGGTGGTCAGCCCCAGCATTTT.